This TCR beta chain was recovered during a study of identical twins. TCRdb processed the 5' RACE reads anew with MiXCR; each CDR3 protein has one entry. Of around 1.7 million distinct CDR3 sequences in the sample, around 33% are singletons; the top ten hold under 0.35%. Many counts were recorded for this clonotype. The clonotype comes from a newborn girl in good health. The sequenced material came from cord blood.

CDR3 nucleotides: TGTGCCAGCAGTTCGAGTAGAGCGCAGTATTTT. As protein: CASSSSRAQYF. The chain links TRBV6-5 to TRBJ2-3; no reliable D call. The germline V and J ends were trimmed by 4 bases and 10 bases, with 9 bases remaining between them. Germline CDR1 reads MNHEY; CDR2 reads SVGAGI. The CDR3 runs to 11 residues.